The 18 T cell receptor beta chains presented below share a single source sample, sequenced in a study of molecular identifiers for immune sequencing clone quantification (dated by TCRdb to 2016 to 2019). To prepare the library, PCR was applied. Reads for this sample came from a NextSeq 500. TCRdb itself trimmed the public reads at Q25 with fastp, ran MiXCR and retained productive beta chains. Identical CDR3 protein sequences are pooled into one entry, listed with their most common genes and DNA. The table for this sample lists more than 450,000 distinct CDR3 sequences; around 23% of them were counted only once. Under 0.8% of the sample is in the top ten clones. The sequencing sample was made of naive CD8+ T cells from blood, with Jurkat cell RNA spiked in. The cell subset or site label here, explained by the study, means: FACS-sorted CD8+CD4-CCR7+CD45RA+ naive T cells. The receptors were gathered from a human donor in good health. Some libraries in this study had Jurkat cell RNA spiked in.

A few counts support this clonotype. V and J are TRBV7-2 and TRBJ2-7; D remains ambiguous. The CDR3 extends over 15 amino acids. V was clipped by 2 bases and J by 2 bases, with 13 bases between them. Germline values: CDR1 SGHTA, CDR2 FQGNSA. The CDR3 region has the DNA TGTGCCAGCAGCTTACCGCGATCAATGACCTACGAGCAGTACTTC. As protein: CASSLPRSMTYEQYF.

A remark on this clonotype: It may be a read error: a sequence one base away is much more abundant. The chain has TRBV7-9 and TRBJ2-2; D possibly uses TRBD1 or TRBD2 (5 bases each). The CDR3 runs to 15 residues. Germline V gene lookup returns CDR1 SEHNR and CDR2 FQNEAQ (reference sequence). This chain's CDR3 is CASSPGPSKDGEPFF. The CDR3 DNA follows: TGTGCCAGCAGCCCGGGACCGTCGAAGGACGGGGAGCCGTTTTTT.

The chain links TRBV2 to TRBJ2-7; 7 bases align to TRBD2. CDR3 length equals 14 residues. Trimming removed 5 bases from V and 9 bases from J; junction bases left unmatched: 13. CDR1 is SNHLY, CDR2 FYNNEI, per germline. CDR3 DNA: TGTGCCAGCAGTTCAAGACTAGCCCCCCGCGTGCAGTACTTC. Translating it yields CASSSRLAPRVQYF.

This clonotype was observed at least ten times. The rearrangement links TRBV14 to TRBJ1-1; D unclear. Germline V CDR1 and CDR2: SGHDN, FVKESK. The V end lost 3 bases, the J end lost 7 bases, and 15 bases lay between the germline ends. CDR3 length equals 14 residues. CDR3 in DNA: TGTGCCAGCAGCCATCCCTACGGCAGAGATGAAGCTTTCTTT. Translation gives CASSHPYGRDEAFF.

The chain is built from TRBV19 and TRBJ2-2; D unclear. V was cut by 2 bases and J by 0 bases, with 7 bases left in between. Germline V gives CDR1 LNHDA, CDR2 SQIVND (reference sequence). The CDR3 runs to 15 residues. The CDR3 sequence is CASSISTANTGELFF. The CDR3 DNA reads TGTGCCAGTAGTATAAGTACAGCGAACACCGGGGAGCTGTTTTTT.

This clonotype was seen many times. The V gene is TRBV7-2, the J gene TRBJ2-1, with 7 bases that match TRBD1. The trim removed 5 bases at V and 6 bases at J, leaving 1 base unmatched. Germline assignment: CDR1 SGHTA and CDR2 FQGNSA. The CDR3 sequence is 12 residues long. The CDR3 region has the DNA TGTGCCAGCAGCCCAGGGGGCAATGAGCAGTTCTTC. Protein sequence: CASSPGGNEQFF.

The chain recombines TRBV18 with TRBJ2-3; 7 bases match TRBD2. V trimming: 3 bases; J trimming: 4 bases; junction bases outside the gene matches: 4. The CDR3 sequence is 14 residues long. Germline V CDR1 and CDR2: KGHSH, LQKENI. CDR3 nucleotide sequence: TGTGCCAGCTCACCGGGGGGGTTTCCAGATACGCAGTATTTT. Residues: CASSPGGFPDTQYF.

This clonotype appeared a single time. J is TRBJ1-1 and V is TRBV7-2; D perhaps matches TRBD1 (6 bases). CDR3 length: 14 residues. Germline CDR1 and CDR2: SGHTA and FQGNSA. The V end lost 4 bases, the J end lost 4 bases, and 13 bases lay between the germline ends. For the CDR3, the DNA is TGTGCCAGCAGCTCCGGACAGCTGATCACTGAAGCTTTCTTT. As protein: CASSSGQLITEAFF.

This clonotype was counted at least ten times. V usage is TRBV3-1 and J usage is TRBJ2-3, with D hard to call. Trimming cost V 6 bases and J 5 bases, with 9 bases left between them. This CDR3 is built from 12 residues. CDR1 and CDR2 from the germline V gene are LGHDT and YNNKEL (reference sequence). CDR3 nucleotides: TGTGCCAGCAGTTTTCGCGGAGATACGCAGTATTTT. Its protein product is CASSFRGDTQYF.

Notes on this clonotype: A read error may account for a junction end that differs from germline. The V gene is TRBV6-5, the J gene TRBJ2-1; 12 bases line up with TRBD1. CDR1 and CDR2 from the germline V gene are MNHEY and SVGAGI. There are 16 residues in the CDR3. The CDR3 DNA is TGTGCCAGCACCCGAGCCCCGGGACAGGGGGCCGATGAGCAGCTCTTC. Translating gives CASTRAPGQGADEQLF.

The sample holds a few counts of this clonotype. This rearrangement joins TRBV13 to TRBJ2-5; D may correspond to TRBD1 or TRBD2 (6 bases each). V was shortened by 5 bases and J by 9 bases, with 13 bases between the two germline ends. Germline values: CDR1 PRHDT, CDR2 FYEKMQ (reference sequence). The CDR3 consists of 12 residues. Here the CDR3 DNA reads TGTGCCAGCAGCACACACCGGGGGCCCCAGTACTTC. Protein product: CASSTHRGPQYF.

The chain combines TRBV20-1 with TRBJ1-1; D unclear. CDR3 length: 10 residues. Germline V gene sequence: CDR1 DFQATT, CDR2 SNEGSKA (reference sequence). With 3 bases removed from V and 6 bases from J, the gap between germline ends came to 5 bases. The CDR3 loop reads CSASRAEAFF. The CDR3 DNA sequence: TGCAGTGCTAGTAGAGCTGAAGCTTTCTTT.

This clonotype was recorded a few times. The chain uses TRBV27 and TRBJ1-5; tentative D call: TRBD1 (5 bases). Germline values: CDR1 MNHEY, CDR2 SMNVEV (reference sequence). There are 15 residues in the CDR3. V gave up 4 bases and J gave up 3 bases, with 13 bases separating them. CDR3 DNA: TGTGCCAGCAGTTCACTTACAGGTAACAATCAGCCCCAGCATTTT. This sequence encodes CASSSLTGNNQPQHF.

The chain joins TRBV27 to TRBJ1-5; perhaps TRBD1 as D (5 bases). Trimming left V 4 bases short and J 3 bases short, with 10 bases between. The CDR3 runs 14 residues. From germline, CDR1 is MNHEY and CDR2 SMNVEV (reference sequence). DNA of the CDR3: TGTGCCAGCAGTTGTGACAGCCTCAATCAGCCCCAGCATTTT. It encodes CASSCDSLNQPQHF.

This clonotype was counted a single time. CDR3 nucleotides: TGTGCCAGCGAGTTGGAGACCCAGTACTTC. This sequence encodes CASELETQYF. The chain combines TRBV6-6 with TRBJ2-5; the D is unclear. The CDR3 loop spans 10 amino acids. Germline V CDR1 and CDR2: MNHNY, SVGAGI (reference sequence). V was cut by 8 bases and J by 5 bases, with 6 bases left in between.

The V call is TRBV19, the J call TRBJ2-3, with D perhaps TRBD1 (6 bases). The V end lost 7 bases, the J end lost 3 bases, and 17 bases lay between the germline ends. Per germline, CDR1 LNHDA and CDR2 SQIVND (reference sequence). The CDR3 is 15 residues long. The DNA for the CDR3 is TGTGCCAGTAAGGACAGCCCCCAGGGGACAGATACGCAGTATTTT. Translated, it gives CASKDSPQGTDTQYF.

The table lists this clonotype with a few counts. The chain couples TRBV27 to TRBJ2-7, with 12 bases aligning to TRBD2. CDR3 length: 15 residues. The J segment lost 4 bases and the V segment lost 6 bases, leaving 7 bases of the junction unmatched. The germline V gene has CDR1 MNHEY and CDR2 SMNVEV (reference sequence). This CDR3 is CASSPPGLAGYEQYF. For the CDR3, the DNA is TGTGCCAGCAGCCCCCCCGGACTAGCGGGATACGAGCAGTACTTC.

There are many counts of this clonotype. The chain's CDR3 is CASSLAPRGTQETQYF. In nucleotides, the CDR3 is TGTGCCAGCAGCTTAGCTCCTAGGGGGACCCAAGAGACCCAGTACTTC. This chain uses TRBV7-9 with TRBJ2-5, with D possibly TRBD1 on 6 matching bases. CDR1 is SEHNR, CDR2 FQNEAQ, per germline (reference sequence). Deletions cut 0 bases from V and 1 base from J, with 12 bases between. The CDR3 totals 16 residues.